This entry lists 11 T cell receptor beta chains sequenced from one sample in a study of T cells after posttransplantation cyclophosphamide (TCRdb year 2016). Library preparation was by the immunoSEQ multiplex PCR assay. TCRdb obtained this table from immuneACCESS and retained in-frame rearrangements with V and J assigned. These tables miss some clones; where compared with another copy, unresolved V genes account for less than half of the shortfall, and the remainder is unexplained. For this sample the table reports some 43,000 clones, with no clone seen just once. Over 2% of the sample is held by the ten biggest clonotypes. The specimen was PBMCs. The receptors derive from a man in his forties or fifties in good health, CMV-negative, and a related stem cell transplant donor.

The table lists this clone with many counts. The chain couples TRBV7-2 to TRBJ2-3; D is unresolved. The CDR3 loop spans 12 amino acids. Germline V gene lookup returns CDR1 SGHTA and CDR2 FQGNSA. Deletions cut 5 bases from V and 6 bases from J, with 9 bases between. CDR3 bases: TGTGCCAGCAGCGTAAGTCGGGATACGCAGTATTTT. The encoded protein is CASSVSRDTQYF.

This clone was observed at least ten times. The V call is TRBV11-3, the J call TRBJ2-1; D uncertain. V was pared by 1 base and J by 2 bases, with 3 bases between. Germline V gene lookup returns CDR1 SGHNT and CDR2 YENEEA. The CDR3 length is 13 residues. The CDR3: CASSLGTYNEQFF. CDR3 in DNA: TGTGCCAGCAGCTTAGGTACCTACAATGAGCAGTTCTTC.

This clone was observed at least ten times. The chain links TRBV27 to TRBJ1-2; D not certain. This CDR3 contains 13 residues. Deletions cut 4 bases from V and 4 bases from J, with 10 bases between. Germline lookup yields CDR1 MNHEY and CDR2 SMNVEV (reference sequence). This CDR3 reads CASSSGDTYGYTF. As DNA, the CDR3 is TGTGCCAGCAGTTCCGGTGATACCTATGGCTACACCTTC.

In its sample, this clone was seen many times. The chain is built from TRBV7-2 and TRBJ2-5; perhaps TRBD1 as D (5 bases). This CDR3 is built from 14 residues. The V gene's germline CDR1 is SGHTA and CDR2 FQGNSA. V lost 0 bases to trimming and J lost 4 bases, with 9 bases between them. The CDR3 DNA reads TGTGCCAGCAGCTTAGCGCGTAGGGGAGAGACCCAGTACTTC. Protein sequence: CASSLARRGETQYF.

This clone showed up many times. This chain joins TRBV28 and TRBJ1-5; D gene ambiguous. Deletions cut 8 bases from V and 1 base from J, with 18 bases between. Germline CDR1 reads MDHEN; CDR2 reads SYDVKM. There are 16 residues in the CDR3. The CDR3 DNA follows: TGTGCCAGCTGGGAACCGGGGTTTTTCAGCAATCAGCCCCAGCATTTT. Translating gives CASWEPGFFSNQPQHF.

This clone was counted many times. The chain uses TRBV7-2 and TRBJ2-3; 7 bases are a match to TRBD2. After removal of 7 bases from V and 0 bases from J, the junction contained 7 bases not matched to a gene. Germline V gives CDR1 SGHTA, CDR2 FQGNSA. The CDR3 has 15 amino acids. The CDR3 coding sequence is TGTGCCAGCAACTCTGGGGGGGAAAGCACAGATACGCAGTATTTT. Protein product: CASNSGGESTDTQYF. The full variable domain, in which reference TRBV7-2 and TRBJ2-3 provide the parts outside the CDR3, is GAGVSQSPSNKVTEKGKDVELRCDPISGHTALYWYRQSLGQGLEFLIYFQGNSAPDKSGLPSDRFSAERTGGSVSTLTIQRTQQEDSAVYLCASNSGGESTDTQYFGPGTRLTVL.

This clone was picked up many times. The chain recombines TRBV9 with TRBJ2-7, with D possibly matching TRBD1 (6 bases). V lost 3 bases to trimming and J lost 5 bases, with 24 bases between them. Germline V CDR1 and CDR2: SGDLS, YYNGEE. This CDR3 spans 17 amino acids. The CDR3: CASSAPRNRVRSDEQYF. The DNA for the CDR3 is TGTGCCAGCAGCGCGCCAAGAAACAGGGTACGGTCCGACGAGCAGTACTTC.

This clone was seen repeatedly, ten times or more. The rearrangement links TRBV7-9 to TRBJ2-7; the D gene is possibly TRBD2 (5 bases). This CDR3 contains 11 residues. Per germline, CDR1 SEHNR and CDR2 FQNEAQ (reference sequence). Trimming took 5 bases from V and 11 from J, leaving 13 bases between them. Written as DNA, the CDR3 is TGTGCCAGCAGCCCGTTGACTATGGAGTACTTC. This encodes CASSPLTMEYF.

This clone was seen repeatedly, ten times or more. V gene TRBV29-1 combines with J gene TRBJ1-1; 8 bases fit TRBD1. Germline assignment: CDR1 SQVTM and CDR2 ANQGSEA. V trimming: 6 bases; J trimming: 10 bases; junction bases outside the gene matches: 7. This CDR3 has 11 amino acids. In nucleotides, the CDR3 is TGCAGCGTACCGGACAGGGCCGGAGCTTTCTTT. This translates into CSVPDRAGAFF.

At least ten counts were recorded for this clone. This chain uses TRBV6-6 with TRBJ1-2, with 7 bases aligning to TRBD1. The germline gives CDR1 MNHNY, CDR2 SVGAGI (reference sequence). With V trimmed by 4 bases and J by 6 bases, 5 bases remained unmatched. CDR3 length: 13 amino acids. CDR3 nucleotide sequence: TGTGCCAGCAGTTGGGGACAGACCAATGGCTACACCTTC. It is translated as CASSWGQTNGYTF.

This clone showed up many times. This chain joins TRBV5-1 and TRBJ2-3, with D perhaps TRBD1 (5 bases). The CDR3 is made up of 16 amino acids. Deletions cut 0 bases from V and 2 bases from J, with 13 bases between. Germline-derived CDR1 and CDR2 are SGHRS and YFSETQ. CDR3: CASSLGLGQDTDTQYF. As DNA, the CDR3 is TGCGCCAGCAGCTTGGGGCTGGGGCAGGACACAGATACGCAGTATTTT.